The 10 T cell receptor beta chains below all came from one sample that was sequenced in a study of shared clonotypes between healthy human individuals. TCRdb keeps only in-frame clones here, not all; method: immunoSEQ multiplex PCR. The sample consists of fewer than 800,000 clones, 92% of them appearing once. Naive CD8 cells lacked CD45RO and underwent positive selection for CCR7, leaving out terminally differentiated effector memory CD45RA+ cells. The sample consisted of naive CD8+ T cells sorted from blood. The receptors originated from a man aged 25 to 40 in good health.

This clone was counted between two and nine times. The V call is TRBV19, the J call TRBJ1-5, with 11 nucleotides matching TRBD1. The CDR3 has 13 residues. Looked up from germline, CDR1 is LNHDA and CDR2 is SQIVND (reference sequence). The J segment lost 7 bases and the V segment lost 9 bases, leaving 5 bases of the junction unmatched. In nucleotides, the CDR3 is TGTGCCAGCTCGGACAGGGGGCTACAGCCCCAGCATTTT. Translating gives CASSDRGLQPQHF.

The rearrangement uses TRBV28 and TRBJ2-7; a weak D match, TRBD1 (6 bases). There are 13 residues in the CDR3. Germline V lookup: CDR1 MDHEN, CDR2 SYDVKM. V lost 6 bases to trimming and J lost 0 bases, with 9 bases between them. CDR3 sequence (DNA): TGTGCCAGCAGGGGGGACAACTCCTACGAGCAGTACTTC. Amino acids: CASRGDNSYEQYF. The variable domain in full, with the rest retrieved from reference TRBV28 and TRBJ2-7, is DVKVTQSSRYLVKRTGEKVFLECVQDMDHENMFWYRQDPGLGLRLIYFSYDVKMKEKGDIPEGYSVSREKKERFSLILESASTNQTSMYLCASRGDNSYEQYFGPGTRLTVT.

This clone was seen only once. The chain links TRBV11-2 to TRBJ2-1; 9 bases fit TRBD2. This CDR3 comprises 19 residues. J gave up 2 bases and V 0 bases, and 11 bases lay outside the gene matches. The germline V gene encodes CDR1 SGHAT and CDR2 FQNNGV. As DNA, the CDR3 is TGTGCCAGCAGCTTAGAAGTGGGGCTCTTAGCGGGAGCCTACAATGAGCAGTTCTTC. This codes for CASSLEVGLLAGAYNEQFF. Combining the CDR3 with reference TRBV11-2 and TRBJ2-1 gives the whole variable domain EAGVAQSPRYKIIEKRQSVAFWCNPISGHATLYWYQQILGQGPKLLIQFQNNGVVDDSQLPKDRFSAERLKGVDSTLKIQPAKLEDSAVYLCASSLEVGLLAGAYNEQFFGPGTRLTVL.

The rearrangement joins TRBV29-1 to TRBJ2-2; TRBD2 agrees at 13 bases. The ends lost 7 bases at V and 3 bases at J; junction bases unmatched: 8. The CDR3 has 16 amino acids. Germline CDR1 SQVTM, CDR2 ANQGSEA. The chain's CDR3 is CSARLAGGLDTGELFF. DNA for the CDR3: TGCAGCGCCCGACTAGCGGGAGGTTTAGACACCGGGGAGCTGTTTTTT.

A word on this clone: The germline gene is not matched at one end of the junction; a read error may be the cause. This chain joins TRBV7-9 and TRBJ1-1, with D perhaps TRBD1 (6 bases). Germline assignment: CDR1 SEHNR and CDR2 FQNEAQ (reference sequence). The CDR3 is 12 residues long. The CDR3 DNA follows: TGTGCCAGCAGCCTAGGAGGGGGGTCACCAGGTTTT. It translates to CASSLGGGSPGF.

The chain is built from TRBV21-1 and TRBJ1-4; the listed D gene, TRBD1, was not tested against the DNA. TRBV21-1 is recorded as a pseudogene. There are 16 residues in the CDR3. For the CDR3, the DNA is TGTGCCAGCACCCAAAAGGTGAGGGACAGTGAAGAAAAACTGTTTTTT. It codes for CASTQKVRDSEEKLFF.

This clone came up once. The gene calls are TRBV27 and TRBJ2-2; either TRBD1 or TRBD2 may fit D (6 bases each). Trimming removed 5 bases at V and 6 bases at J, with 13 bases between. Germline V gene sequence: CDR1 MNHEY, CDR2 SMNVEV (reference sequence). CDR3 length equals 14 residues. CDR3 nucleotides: TGTGCCAGCAGTAAAGGGGGGCCCCCCGGGGAGCTGTTTTTT. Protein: CASSKGGPPGELFF.

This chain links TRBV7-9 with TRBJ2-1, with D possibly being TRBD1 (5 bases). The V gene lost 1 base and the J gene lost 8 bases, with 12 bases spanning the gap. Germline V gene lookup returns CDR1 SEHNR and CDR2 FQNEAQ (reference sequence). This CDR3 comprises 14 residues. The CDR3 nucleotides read TGTGCCAGCAGCTTAGAGACAGTCGGAGATGAGCAGTTCTTC. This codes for CASSLETVGDEQFF.

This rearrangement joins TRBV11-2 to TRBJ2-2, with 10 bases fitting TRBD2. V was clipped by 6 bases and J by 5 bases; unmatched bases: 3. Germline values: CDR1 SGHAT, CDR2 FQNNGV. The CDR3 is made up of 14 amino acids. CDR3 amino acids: CASRTSGPTGELFF. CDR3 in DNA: TGTGCCAGCAGGACTAGCGGGCCAACCGGGGAGCTGTTTTTT. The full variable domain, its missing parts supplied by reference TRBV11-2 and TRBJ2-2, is EAGVAQSPRYKIIEKRQSVAFWCNPISGHATLYWYQQILGQGPKLLIQFQNNGVVDDSQLPKDRFSAERLKGVDSTLKIQPAKLEDSAVYLCASRTSGPTGELFFGEGSRLTVL.

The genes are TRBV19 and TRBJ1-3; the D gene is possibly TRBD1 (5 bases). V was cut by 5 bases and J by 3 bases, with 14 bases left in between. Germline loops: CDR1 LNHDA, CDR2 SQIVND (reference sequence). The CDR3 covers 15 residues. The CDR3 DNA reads TGTGCCAGTAGTTGGACACCGACGGGTGGAAACACCATATATTTT. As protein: CASSWTPTGGNTIYF. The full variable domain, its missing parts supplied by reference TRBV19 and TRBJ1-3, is DGGITQSPKYLFRKEGQNVTLSCEQNLNHDAMYWYRQDPGQGLRLIYYSQIVNDFQKGDIAEGYSVSREKKESFPLTVTSAQKNPTAFYLCASSWTPTGGNTIYFGEGSWLTVV.